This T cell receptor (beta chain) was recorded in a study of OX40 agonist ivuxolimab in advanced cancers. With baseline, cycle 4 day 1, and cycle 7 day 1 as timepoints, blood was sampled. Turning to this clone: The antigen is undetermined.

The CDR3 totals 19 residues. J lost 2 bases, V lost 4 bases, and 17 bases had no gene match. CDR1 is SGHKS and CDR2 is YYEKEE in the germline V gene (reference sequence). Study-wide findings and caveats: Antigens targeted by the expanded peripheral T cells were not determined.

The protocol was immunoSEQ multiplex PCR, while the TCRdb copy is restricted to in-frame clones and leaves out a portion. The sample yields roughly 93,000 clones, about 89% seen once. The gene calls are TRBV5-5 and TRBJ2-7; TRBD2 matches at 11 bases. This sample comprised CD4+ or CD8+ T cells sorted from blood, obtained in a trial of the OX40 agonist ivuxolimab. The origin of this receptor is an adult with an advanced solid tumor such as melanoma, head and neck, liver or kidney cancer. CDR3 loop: CASSQRDTGLAGRTYEQYF. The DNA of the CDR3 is TGTGCCAGCAGCCAAAGGGACACTGGACTAGCGGGCCGTACCTACGAGCAGTACTTC.